The next 21 T cell receptor beta chains were all read from a single sample in a study of cytomegalovirus exposure and HLA in healthy donors. The PCR made use of 60 Vbeta and 13 Jbeta primers. Data came from immunoSEQ multiplex PCR; TCRdb stores just in-frame clones and leaves some out. This sample contains around 53,000 clones. Material for sequencing was PBMCs. Receptors were obtained from a man between 18 and 29 years old in good health and CMV-seropositive.

The J gene is TRBJ2-1, the V gene TRBV7-2, with D perhaps matching TRBD2 (5 bases). With 1 base removed from V and 4 bases from J, the gap between germline ends came to 8 bases. The CDR3 length is 14 residues. Germline-derived CDR1 and CDR2 are SGHTA and FQGNSA. The CDR3 region is CASSLEGGYNEQFF. The CDR3 nucleotides read TGTGCCAGCAGCTTAGAGGGCGGGTACAATGAGCAGTTCTTC.

This chain uses TRBV9 with TRBJ2-5, with 9 bases matching TRBD2. V shed 4 bases, J shed 5 bases, and the junction held 15 bases outside the gene matches. The germline V gene has CDR1 SGDLS and CDR2 YYNGEE. The length of the CDR3 is 17 residues. The CDR3 here is CASSSHLSGSGGETQYF. CDR3 sequence (DNA): TGTGCCAGCAGCTCGCACCTTAGCGGGAGTGGCGGGGAGACCCAGTACTTC.

The J gene is TRBJ2-7, the V gene TRBV7-6, with a tentative D call TRBD1 (6 bases). Germline loops: CDR1 SGHVS, CDR2 FNYEAQ. The germline V and J ends were trimmed by 0 bases and 0 bases, with 9 bases remaining between them. This CDR3 spans 15 amino acids. The CDR3 DNA is TGTGCCAGCAGCTTAGCGGCGGACAGCTCCTACGAGCAGTACTTC. As protein: CASSLAADSSYEQYF.

This chain connects TRBV18 to TRBJ1-1; TRBD1 aligns across 10 bases. V was clipped by 6 bases and J by 11 bases; unmatched bases: 12. Per the germline V gene, CDR1 is KGHSH and CDR2 is LQKENI. This CDR3 spans 14 amino acids. The CDR3 loop is CASSQGTGALLAFF. The CDR3 DNA is TGTGCCAGCTCGCAAGGGACAGGGGCTTTGTTGGCTTTCTTT.

The chain employs TRBV19 and TRBJ1-1; D gene unclear. The germline CDR1 and CDR2 sequences are LNHDA and SQIVND (reference sequence). V was pared by 7 bases and J by 0 bases, with 6 bases between. This CDR3 region has 12 residues. The CDR3 here is CASIGVNTEAFF. The CDR3 bases are TGTGCCAGTATTGGAGTGAACACTGAAGCTTTCTTT.

The chain couples TRBV7-7 to TRBJ2-1; D ambiguous. The CDR3 runs to 13 residues. Trimming took off 0 bases at V and 9 bases at J, with 9 bases between the two ends. Germline-derived CDR1 and CDR2 are SSHAT and FNYEAQ (reference sequence). The CDR3 sequence is CASSLALASEQFF. Written as DNA, the CDR3 is TGTGCCAGCAGCTTAGCATTAGCAAGTGAGCAGTTCTTC.

CDR3 protein: CASSVTGGNSGNTIYF. The CDR3 region has the DNA TGCGCCAGCAGCGTGACAGGGGGGAACTCTGGAAACACCATATATTTT. The chain combines TRBV5-1 with TRBJ1-3; TRBD1 aligns across 9 bases. Germline V CDR1 and CDR2: SGHRS, YFSETQ. V was pared by 4 bases and J by 0 bases, with 5 bases of the junction left unmatched. The CDR3 is made up of 16 amino acids.

This chain joins TRBV9 and TRBJ1-3; D possibly corresponds to TRBD1 (5 bases). Germline CDR1 is SGDLS and CDR2 is YYNGEE. The CDR3 covers 13 residues. V lost 8 bases and J lost 0, with 9 bases in between. This CDR3 is CARGGASGNTIYF. DNA for the CDR3: TGTGCCAGGGGGGGAGCCTCTGGAAACACCATATATTTT.

This rearrangement joins TRBV25-1 to TRBJ2-1; 10 bases map to TRBD2. CDR3 length: 14 amino acids. Looked up from germline, CDR1 is MGHDK and CDR2 is SYGVNS. V was clipped by 7 bases and J by 7 bases; unmatched bases: 7. The CDR3 spells CASTSGSKRNEQFF. The CDR3 coding sequence is TGTGCCAGCACTAGCGGGAGTAAAAGGAATGAGCAGTTCTTC.

V gene TRBV9 combines with J gene TRBJ2-6; D is possibly TRBD2 (6 bases). This CDR3 spans 17 amino acids. Germline V lookup: CDR1 SGDLS, CDR2 YYNGEE. The ends were cut back, 0 bases at V and 2 bases at J, with 12 bases in the middle. In DNA, the CDR3 is TGTGCCAGCAGCGTAGAGGTAGGAGGGGCTGGGGCCAACGTCCTGACTTTC. Amino acid sequence: CASSVEVGGAGANVLTF.

The chain combines TRBV7-9 with TRBJ2-5, with 8 bases lining up with TRBD2. The CDR3 spans 13 residues. The V gene end was trimmed by 8 bases and the J gene end by 2 bases; junction bases not matched to a gene: 4. Germline V gene sequence: CDR1 SEHNR, CDR2 FQNEAQ (reference sequence). CDR3 nucleotides: TGTGCCAGCTGCACTAGCGGTCAAGAGACCCAGTACTTC. Translated: CASCTSGQETQYF.

The rearrangement uses TRBV11-2 and TRBJ1-1, with D maybe TRBD1 (5 bases). The CDR3 extends over 13 amino acids. Trimming left V 5 bases short and J 11 bases short, with 18 bases between. Germline values: CDR1 SGHAT, CDR2 FQNNGV. The CDR3 sequence is CASSPGGPAGAFF. DNA of the CDR3: TGTGCCAGCAGCCCCGGGGGTCCCGCGGGGGCTTTCTTT.

The V and J genes are TRBV6-1 and TRBJ2-7, with D maybe TRBD1 (6 bases). The CDR3 runs 14 residues. V was shortened by 7 bases and J by 3 bases, with 16 bases between the two germline ends. Germline V lookup: CDR1 MNHNS, CDR2 SASEGT. The CDR3 loop is CASTTYNRDYEQYF. The CDR3 DNA sequence: TGTGCCAGCACTACCTACAACAGGGACTACGAGCAGTACTTC.

The chain has TRBV7-9 and TRBJ1-4, with D unclear. Germline loops: CDR1 SEHNR, CDR2 FQNEAQ (reference sequence). Deletions cut 2 bases from V and 3 bases from J, with 10 bases between. This CDR3 has 15 residues. In DNA form, the CDR3 reads TGTGCCAGCAGCTTAATGGGGAGAGCTAATGAAAAACTGTTTTTT. Protein: CASSLMGRANEKLFF.

The chain carries TRBV5-1 and TRBJ2-3; TRBD1 might be the D (6 bases). CDR1 and CDR2 from the germline V gene are SGHRS and YFSETQ. The CDR3 is made up of 14 amino acids. V lost 0 bases, J lost 2 bases, and 7 bases lay in between. The CDR3 is CASSLDRDTDTQYF. In DNA form, the CDR3 reads TGCGCCAGCAGCTTGGACAGGGACACAGATACGCAGTATTTT. The complete variable domain, with remaining parts taken from reference TRBV5-1 and TRBJ2-3, reads KAGVTQTPRYLIKTRGQQVTLSCSPISGHRSVSWYQQTPGQGLQFLFEYFSETQRNKGNFPGRFSGRQFSNSRSEMNVSTLELGDSALYLCASSLDRDTDTQYFGPGTRLTVL.

The gene calls are TRBV10-2 and TRBJ1-1; the D gene is possibly TRBD1 (6 bases). V shed 11 bases and J shed 1 base, with 11 bases lying between them. This CDR3 has 12 amino acids. The germline gives CDR1 WSHSY, CDR2 SAAADI. The CDR3 DNA follows: TGCGCCGGGGGGGCCTCGAACACTGAAGCTTTCTTT. It specifies CAGGASNTEAFF.

V gene TRBV4-2 combines with J gene TRBJ2-2, with TRBD2 identical over 7 bases. The CDR3 length is 15 residues. In germline, CDR1 is LGHNA, CDR2 YNFKEQ. The trim removed 0 bases at V and 6 bases at J, leaving 4 bases unmatched. CDR3 nucleotide sequence: TGTGCCAGCAGCCAAGAATCGCGGGAGTCCGGGGAGCTGTTTTTT. This translates into CASSQESRESGELFF.

The rearrangement links TRBV11-3 to TRBJ2-7; D is unresolved. The germline CDR1 and CDR2 sequences are SGHNT and YENEEA. Trimming stripped 2 bases from V and 7 bases from J, with 6 bases between. This CDR3 has 11 residues. As DNA, the CDR3 is TGTGCCAGCAGCTTAACGCGGGAGCAGTACTTC. This codes for CASSLTREQYF.

The rearrangement uses TRBV4-1 and TRBJ2-5; 8 bases align to TRBD2. The J call may not be correct, given that the DNA end is closer to TRBJ2-7. This CDR3 region has 19 residues. The V gene's germline CDR1 is MGHRA and CDR2 YSYEKL. CDR3 protein: CASSHPTRDGRDGFHEQYF. The DNA of the CDR3 is TGCGCCAGCAGCCATCCAACTCGTGACGGGAGGGACGGCTTCCACGAGCAGTACTTC.

This sequence joins TRBV19 and TRBJ1-3; perhaps TRBD1 as D (6 bases). Germline V gene sequence: CDR1 LNHDA, CDR2 SQIVND (reference sequence). Trimming shortened V by 6 bases and J by 4 bases, and 16 bases separated the two germline ends. The CDR3 spans 15 residues. CDR3 in DNA: TGTGCCAGTAGCATTCTTACAGGGCAAGGAAACACCATATATTTT. Its protein product is CASSILTGQGNTIYF.

The chain recombines TRBV6-5 with TRBJ1-6; the match to TRBD1 covers 7 bases. V shed 6 bases and J 8 bases; nucleotides not matched to a gene: 4. The CDR3 is made up of 13 amino acids. The germline gives CDR1 MNHEY, CDR2 SVGAGI. Written as DNA, the CDR3 is TGTGCCAGCAGGCCCAGGGGGGATTCACCCCTCCACTTT. This sequence encodes CASRPRGDSPLHF.